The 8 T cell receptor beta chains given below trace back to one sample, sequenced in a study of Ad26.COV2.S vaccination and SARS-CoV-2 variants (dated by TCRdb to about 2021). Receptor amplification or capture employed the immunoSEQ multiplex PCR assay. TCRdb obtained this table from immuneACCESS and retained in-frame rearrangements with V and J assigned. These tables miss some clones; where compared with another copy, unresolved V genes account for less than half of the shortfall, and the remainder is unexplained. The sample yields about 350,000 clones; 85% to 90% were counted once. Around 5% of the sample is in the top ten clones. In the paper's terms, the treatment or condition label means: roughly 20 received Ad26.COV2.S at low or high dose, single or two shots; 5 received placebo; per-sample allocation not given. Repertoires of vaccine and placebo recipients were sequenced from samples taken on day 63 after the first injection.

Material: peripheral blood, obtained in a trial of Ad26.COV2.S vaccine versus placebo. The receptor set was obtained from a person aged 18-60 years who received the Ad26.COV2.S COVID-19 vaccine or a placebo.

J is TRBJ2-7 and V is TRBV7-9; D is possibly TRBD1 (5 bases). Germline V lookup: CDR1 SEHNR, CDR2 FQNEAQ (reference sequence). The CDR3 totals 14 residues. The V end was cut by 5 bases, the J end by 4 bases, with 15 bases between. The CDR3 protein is CASSLPHRSYEQYF. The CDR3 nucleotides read TGTGCCAGCAGCCTTCCTCACAGGTCGTACGAGCAGTACTTC.

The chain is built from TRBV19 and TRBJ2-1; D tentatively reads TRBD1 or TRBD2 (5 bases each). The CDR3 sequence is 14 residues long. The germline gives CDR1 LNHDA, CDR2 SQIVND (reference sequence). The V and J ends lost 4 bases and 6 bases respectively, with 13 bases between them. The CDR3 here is CASSTGTASNEQFF. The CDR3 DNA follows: TGTGCCAGTAGTACCGGGACCGCGAGCAATGAGCAGTTCTTC.

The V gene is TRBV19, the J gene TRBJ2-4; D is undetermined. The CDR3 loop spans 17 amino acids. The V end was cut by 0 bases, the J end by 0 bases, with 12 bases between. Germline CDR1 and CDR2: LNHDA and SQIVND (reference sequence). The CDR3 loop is CASSIEDRKLAKNIQYF. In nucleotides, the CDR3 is TGTGCCAGTAGTATAGAAGACCGCAAGCTAGCCAAAAACATTCAGTACTTC.

The CDR3 DNA is TGTGCCAGCAGCTTGAAAGGGGCGAATACTGAAGCTTTCTTT. The encoded protein is CASSLKGANTEAFF. This sequence joins TRBV5-4 and TRBJ1-1; a possible D gene is TRBD1 (5 bases). V lost 1 base to trimming and J lost 5 bases, with 12 bases between them. The CDR3 length is 14 residues. CDR1 and CDR2 (germline): SGHNT, YYREEE (reference sequence).

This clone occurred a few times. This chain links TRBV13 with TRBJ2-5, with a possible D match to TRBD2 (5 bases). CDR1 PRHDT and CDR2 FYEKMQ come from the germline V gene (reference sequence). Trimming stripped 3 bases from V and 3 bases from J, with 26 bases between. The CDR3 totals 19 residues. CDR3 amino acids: CASSFRDGPVLSDEETQYF. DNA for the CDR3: TGTGCCAGCAGCTTCCGGGATGGACCCGTTTTGTCCGACGAAGAGACCCAGTACTTC.

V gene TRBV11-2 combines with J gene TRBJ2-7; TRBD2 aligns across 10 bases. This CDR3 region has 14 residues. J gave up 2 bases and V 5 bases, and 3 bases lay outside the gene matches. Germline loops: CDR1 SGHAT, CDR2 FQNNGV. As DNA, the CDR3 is TGTGCCAGCAGCACGACTAGCGGGCCCTACGAGCAGTACTTC. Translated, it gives CASSTTSGPYEQYF.

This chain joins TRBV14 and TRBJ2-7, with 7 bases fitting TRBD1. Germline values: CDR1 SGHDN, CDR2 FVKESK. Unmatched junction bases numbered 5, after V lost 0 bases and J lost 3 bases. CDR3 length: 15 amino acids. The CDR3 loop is CASSQDKGQLYEQYF. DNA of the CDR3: TGTGCCAGCAGCCAAGATAAGGGACAGCTCTACGAGCAGTACTTC.

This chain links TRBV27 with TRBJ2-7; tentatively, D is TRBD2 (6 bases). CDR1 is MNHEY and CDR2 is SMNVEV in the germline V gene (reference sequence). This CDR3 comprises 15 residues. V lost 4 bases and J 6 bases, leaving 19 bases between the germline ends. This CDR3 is CASSSVRQGGGEQYF. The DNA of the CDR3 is TGTGCCAGCAGTTCCGTTCGGCAGGGAGGAGGCGAGCAGTACTTC.